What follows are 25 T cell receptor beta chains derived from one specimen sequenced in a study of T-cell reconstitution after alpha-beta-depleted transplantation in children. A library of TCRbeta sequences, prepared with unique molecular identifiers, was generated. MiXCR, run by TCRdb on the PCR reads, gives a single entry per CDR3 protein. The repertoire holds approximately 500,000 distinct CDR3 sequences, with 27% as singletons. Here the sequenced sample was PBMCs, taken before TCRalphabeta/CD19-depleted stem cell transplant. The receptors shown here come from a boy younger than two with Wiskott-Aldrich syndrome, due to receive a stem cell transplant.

The chain's CDR3 is CASSRNNLDEQFF. CDR3 coding DNA: TGCGCCAGCAGCCGAAATAATCTGGATGAGCAGTTCTTC. The V gene is TRBV4-1, the J gene TRBJ2-1, with D uncertain. Looked up from germline, CDR1 is MGHRA and CDR2 is YSYEKL. The CDR3 loop spans 13 amino acids. V was clipped by 4 bases and J by 8 bases, with 12 bases between them.

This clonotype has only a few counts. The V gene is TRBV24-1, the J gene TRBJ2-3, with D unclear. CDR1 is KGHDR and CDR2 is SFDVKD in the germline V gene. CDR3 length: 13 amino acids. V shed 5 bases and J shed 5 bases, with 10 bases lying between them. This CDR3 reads CATSGGSIDTQYF. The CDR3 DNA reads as TGTGCCACCAGTGGGGGATCTATAGATACGCAGTATTTT.

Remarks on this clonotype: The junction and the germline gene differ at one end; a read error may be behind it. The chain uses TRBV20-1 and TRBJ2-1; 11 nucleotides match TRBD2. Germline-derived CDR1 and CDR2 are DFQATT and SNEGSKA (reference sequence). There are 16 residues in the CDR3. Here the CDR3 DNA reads TGCTGTGCTAGAACTAGCGGGAGTCCCTCCTACAATGAGCAGTTCTTC. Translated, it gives CCARTSGSPSYNEQFF.

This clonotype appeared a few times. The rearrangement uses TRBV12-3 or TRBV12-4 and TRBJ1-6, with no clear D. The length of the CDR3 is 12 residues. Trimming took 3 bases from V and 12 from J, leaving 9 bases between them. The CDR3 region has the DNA TGTGCCAGCAGTTTCGCGGGAGGACCCCTCCACTTT. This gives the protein CASSFAGGPLHF.

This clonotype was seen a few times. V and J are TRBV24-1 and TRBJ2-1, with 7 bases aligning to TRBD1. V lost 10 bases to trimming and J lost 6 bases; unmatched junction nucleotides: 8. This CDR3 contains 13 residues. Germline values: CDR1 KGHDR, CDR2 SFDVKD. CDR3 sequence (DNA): TGTGCCACGCCCGGGACAGTTACCAATGAGCAGTTCTTC. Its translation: CATPGTVTNEQFF.

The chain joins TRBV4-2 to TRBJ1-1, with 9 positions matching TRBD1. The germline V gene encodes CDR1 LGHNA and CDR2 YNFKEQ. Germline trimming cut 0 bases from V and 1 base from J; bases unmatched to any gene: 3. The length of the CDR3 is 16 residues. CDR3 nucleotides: TGTGCCAGCAGCCAAGAGGACAGGGGCCGGAACACTGAAGCTTTCTTT. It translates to CASSQEDRGRNTEAFF.

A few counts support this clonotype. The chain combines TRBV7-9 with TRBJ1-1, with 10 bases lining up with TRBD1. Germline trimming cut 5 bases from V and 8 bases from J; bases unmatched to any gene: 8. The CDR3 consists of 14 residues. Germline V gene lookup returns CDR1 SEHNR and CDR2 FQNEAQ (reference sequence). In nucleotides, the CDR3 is TGTGCCAGCAGCCCAGCGGACAGGGGGGCCGAAGCTTTCTTT. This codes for CASSPADRGAEAFF.

The CDR3 nucleotides read TGTGCCAGCAGCGTAGTATCTAGCGGATTAGATACGCAGTATTTT. This encodes CASSVVSSGLDTQYF. The chain employs TRBV9 and TRBJ2-3; 7 bases line up with TRBD2. The germline V gene encodes CDR1 SGDLS and CDR2 YYNGEE. Trimming removed 0 bases from V and 5 bases from J; junction bases left unmatched: 6. This CDR3 spans 15 amino acids.

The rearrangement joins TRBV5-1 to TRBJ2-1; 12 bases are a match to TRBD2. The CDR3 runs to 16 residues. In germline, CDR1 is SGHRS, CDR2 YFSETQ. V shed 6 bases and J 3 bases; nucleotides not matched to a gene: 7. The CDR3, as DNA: TGCGCCAGCACCAACGGACTAGCGGGATTCTACAATGAGCAGTTCTTC. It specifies CASTNGLAGFYNEQFF.

CDR3 bases: TGCGCCAGCAGCCAACAACGGACTAGCGGGCGAGTTGGGGCCGGGGAGCTGTTTTTT. The encoded protein is CASSQQRTSGRVGAGELFF. This chain joins TRBV5-1 and TRBJ2-2, with TRBD2 matching over 11 bases. CDR3 length equals 19 residues. V shed 4 bases, J shed 6 bases, and the junction held 17 bases outside the gene matches. Germline values: CDR1 SGHRS, CDR2 YFSETQ. The entire variable domain, with the rest obtained from reference TRBV5-1 and TRBJ2-2, is as follows: KAGVTQTPRYLIKTRGQQVTLSCSPISGHRSVSWYQQTPGQGLQFLFEYFSETQRNKGNFPGRFSGRQFSNSRSEMNVSTLELGDSALYLCASSQQRTSGRVGAGELFFGEGSRLTVL.

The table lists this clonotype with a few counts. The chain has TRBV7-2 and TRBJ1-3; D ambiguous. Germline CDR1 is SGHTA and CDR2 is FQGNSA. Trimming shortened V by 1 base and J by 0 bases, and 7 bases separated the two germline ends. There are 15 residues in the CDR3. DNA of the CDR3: TGTGCCAGCAGCTTAGTTTGGACCTCTGGAAACACCATATATTTT. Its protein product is CASSLVWTSGNTIYF.

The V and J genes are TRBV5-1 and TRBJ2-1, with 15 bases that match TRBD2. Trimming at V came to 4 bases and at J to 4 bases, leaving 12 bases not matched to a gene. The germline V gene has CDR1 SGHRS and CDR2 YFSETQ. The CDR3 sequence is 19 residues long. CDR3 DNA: TGCGCCAGCAGCCTCGGAGGACTAGCGGGAGGGCCAGGTTACAATGAGCAGTTCTTC. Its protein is CASSLGGLAGGPGYNEQFF.

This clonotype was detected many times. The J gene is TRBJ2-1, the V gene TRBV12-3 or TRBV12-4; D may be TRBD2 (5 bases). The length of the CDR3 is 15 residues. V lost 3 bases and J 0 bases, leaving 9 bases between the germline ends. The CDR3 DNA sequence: TGTGCCAGCAGTTTGTGGGAGAGCTCCTACAATGAGCAGTTCTTC. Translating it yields CASSLWESSYNEQFF.

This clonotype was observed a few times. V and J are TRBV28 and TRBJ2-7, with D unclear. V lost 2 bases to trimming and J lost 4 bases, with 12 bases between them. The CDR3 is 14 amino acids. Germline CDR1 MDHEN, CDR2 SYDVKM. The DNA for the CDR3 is TGTGCCAGCAGTTTACTAGGCACCTATTACGAGCAGTACTTC. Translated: CASSLLGTYYEQYF.

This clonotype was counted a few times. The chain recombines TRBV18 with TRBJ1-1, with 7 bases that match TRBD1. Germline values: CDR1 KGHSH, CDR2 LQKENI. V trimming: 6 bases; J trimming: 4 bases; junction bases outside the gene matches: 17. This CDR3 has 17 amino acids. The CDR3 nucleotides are TGTGCCAGCTCCCGCGACATTCAAGGGGGCATAGTCACTGAAGCTTTCTTT. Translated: CASSRDIQGGIVTEAFF.

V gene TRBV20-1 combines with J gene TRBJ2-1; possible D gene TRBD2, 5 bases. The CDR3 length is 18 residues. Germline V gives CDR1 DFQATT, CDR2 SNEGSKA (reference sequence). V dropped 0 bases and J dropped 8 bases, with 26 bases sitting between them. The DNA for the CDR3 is TGCAGTGCTAGAGACCTTTTGGGGAGAAGTGGCAGCCGCGATGAGCAGTTCTTC. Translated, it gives CSARDLLGRSGSRDEQFF.

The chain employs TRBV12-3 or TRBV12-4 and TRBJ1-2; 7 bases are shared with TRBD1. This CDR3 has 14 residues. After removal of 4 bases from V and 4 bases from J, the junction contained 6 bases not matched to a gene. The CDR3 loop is CASSSPGTVYGYTF. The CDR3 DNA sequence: TGTGCCAGCAGTTCCCCCGGGACAGTCTATGGCTACACCTTC.

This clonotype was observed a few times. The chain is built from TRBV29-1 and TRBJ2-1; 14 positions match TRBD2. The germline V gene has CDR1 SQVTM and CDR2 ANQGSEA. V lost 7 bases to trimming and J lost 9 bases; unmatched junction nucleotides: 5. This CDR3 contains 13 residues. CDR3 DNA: TGCAGCGCCGGACTAGCGGGAGGCGGTGAGCAGTTCTTC. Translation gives CSAGLAGGGEQFF.

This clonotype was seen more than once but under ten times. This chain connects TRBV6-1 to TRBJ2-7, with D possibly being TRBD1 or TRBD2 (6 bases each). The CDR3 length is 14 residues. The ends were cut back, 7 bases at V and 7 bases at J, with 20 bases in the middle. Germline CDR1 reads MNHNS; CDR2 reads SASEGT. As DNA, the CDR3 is TGTGCCAGCAACAGATGGGGGGCCCCTCTGGAGCAGTACTTC. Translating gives CASNRWGAPLEQYF.

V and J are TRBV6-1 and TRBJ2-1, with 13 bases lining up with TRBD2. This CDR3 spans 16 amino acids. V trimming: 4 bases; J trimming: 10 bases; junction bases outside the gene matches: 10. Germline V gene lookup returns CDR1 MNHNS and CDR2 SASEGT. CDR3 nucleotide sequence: TGTGCCAGCAGTGGGCCCGGGACTAGCGGGAAGAGAGAGCAGTTCTTC. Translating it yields CASSGPGTSGKREQFF.

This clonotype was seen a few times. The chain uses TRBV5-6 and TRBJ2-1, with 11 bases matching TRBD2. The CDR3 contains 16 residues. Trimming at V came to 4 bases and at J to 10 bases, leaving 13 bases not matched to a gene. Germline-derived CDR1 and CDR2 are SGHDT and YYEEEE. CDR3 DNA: TGTGCCAGCAGCCGTTCCCCGGGACTAGCGGCCGGGGAGCAGTTCTTC. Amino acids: CASSRSPGLAAGEQFF.

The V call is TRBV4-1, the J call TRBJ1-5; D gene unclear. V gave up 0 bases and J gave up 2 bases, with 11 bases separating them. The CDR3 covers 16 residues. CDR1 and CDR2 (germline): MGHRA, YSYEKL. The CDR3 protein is CASSQDGGSGNQPQHF. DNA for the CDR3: TGCGCCAGCAGCCAAGATGGCGGGTCGGGCAATCAGCCCCAGCATTTT.

CDR3 sequence reads: CSASWPSEPYEQYF. For the CDR3, the DNA is TGCAGTGCTAGTTGGCCTAGCGAACCCTACGAGCAGTACTTC. The V and J genes are TRBV20-1 and TRBJ2-7; maybe TRBD2 (6 bases). Germline V gene data show CDR1 as DFQATT and CDR2 as SNEGSKA (reference sequence). This CDR3 has 14 amino acids. V lost 3 bases and J lost 2, with 14 bases in between.

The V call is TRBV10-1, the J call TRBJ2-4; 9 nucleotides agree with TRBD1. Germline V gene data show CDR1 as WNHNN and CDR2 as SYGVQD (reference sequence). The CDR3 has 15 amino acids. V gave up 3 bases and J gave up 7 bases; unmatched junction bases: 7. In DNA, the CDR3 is TGCGCCAGCAGTGATTCAGGGACAGGGAGTAACATTCAGTACTTC. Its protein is CASSDSGTGSNIQYF.

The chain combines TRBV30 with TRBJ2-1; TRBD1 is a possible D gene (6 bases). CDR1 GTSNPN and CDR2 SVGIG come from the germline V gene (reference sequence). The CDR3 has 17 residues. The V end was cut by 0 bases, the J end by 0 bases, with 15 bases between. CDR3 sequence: CAWSVWGRRSSYNEQFF. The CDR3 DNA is TGTGCCTGGAGTGTATGGGGGCGGAGGAGCTCCTACAATGAGCAGTTCTTC.